These 25 T cell receptor beta chains were all obtained from the same sample, sequenced in a study of blood T cell repertoires in COVID-19. Profiled with immunoSEQ multiplex PCR; TCRdb holds only in-frame clones, not every one. The sample carries roughly 220,000 clones, around 90% recorded once. The source material was peripheral blood. All receptors come from a man in his 60s with acute or convalescent COVID-19.

V and J are TRBV19 and TRBJ2-2; 8 bases align to TRBD1. This CDR3 region has 14 residues. Germline V gene lookup returns CDR1 LNHDA and CDR2 SQIVND (reference sequence). Unmatched junction bases numbered 2, after V lost 1 base and J lost 7 bases. The CDR3 loop reads CASSIGGQDGELFF. The CDR3 DNA is TGTGCCAGTAGTATAGGGGGACAGGACGGGGAGCTGTTTTTT.

The rearrangement links TRBV6-6 to TRBJ2-1, with a possible D match to TRBD1 (5 bases). This CDR3 has 15 residues. V lost 2 bases to trimming and J lost 2 bases, with 10 bases between them. Germline lookup yields CDR1 MNHNY and CDR2 SVGAGI (reference sequence). CDR3: CASSYPATAYNEQFF. DNA of the CDR3: TGTGCCAGCAGTTACCCGGCGACAGCCTACAATGAGCAGTTCTTC.

This clone was counted once. This chain joins TRBV21-1 and TRBJ1-5; the listed D gene, TRBD1, was not tested against the DNA. TRBV21-1 is annotated as a pseudogene. The CDR3 has 15 amino acids. The CDR3 DNA follows: TGTGCCAGCAGCAAGACAGGGGGAAGGGATCAGCCCCAGCATTTT. Its protein is CASSKTGGRDQPQHF.

The chain has TRBV4-1 and TRBJ1-1; weak D call: TRBD1 (6 bases). The V end was cut by 0 bases, the J end by 2 bases, with 10 bases between. CDR1 and CDR2 (germline): MGHRA, YSYEKL. The CDR3 has 15 residues. The CDR3 protein is CASSQEGRGNTEAFF. The CDR3 DNA sequence: TGCGCCAGCAGCCAAGAGGGCAGGGGCAACACTGAAGCTTTCTTT.

The chain combines TRBV7-2 with TRBJ1-4, with TRBD1 as a possible D gene (5 bases). In germline, CDR1 is SGHTA, CDR2 FQGNSA. Trimming stripped 4 bases from V and 0 bases from J, with 12 bases between. The CDR3 contains 16 residues. Here the CDR3 DNA reads TGTGCCAGCAGCTATACCCAGGGTGCAACTAATGAAAAACTGTTTTTT. Protein sequence: CASSYTQGATNEKLFF. Complete variable domain (other parts from reference TRBV7-2 and TRBJ1-4): GAGVSQSPSNKVTEKGKDVELRCDPISGHTALYWYRQSLGQGLEFLIYFQGNSAPDKSGLPSDRFSAERTGGSVSTLTIQRTQQEDSAVYLCASSYTQGATNEKLFFGSGTQLSVL.

V usage is TRBV18 and J usage is TRBJ2-1; possible D gene TRBD2, 5 bases. Germline V gene lookup returns CDR1 KGHSH and CDR2 LQKENI. There are 13 residues in the CDR3. Trimming removed 6 bases at V and 8 bases at J, with 14 bases between. The CDR3 DNA sequence: TGTGCCAGCTCCCTCCTAGGAGGCTATGAGCAGTTCTTC. This gives the protein CASSLLGGYEQFF. Filled out from reference TRBV18 and TRBJ2-1, the complete variable domain reads NAGVMQNPRHLVRRRGQEARLRCSPMKGHSHVYWYRQLPEEGLKFMVYLQKENIIDESGMPKERFSAEFPKEGPSILRIQQVVRGDSAAYFCASSLLGGYEQFFGPGTRLTVL.

The genes are TRBV19 and TRBJ1-4; D is perhaps TRBD1 (5 bases). The CDR3 is made up of 13 amino acids. V lost 10 bases and J 8 bases, leaving 17 bases between the germline ends. The germline CDR1 and CDR2 sequences are LNHDA and SQIVND (reference sequence). As DNA, the CDR3 is TGTGCCACCACGTCAGGGATTGGCGAAAAACTGTTTTTT. Its translation: CATTSGIGEKLFF.

The genes are TRBV6-2 or TRBV6-3 and TRBJ2-1, with 10 nucleotides matching TRBD2. The CDR3 covers 17 residues. J lost 10 bases, V lost 5 bases, and 17 bases had no gene match. The germline V gene has CDR1 MNHEY and CDR2 SVGEGT. CDR3 coding DNA: TGTGCCAGCAGTAGGGGCCTAAGCGGGGGGGCGCCGGACGAGCAGTTCTTC. Translated, it gives CASSRGLSGGAPDEQFF.

The chain links TRBV30 to TRBJ1-3; D ambiguous. The CDR3 totals 15 residues. From germline, CDR1 is GTSNPN and CDR2 SVGIG (reference sequence). V lost 2 bases and J lost 2, with 13 bases in between. The DNA of the CDR3 is TGTGCCTGGAGTCGAGGTCCAACGGCTGGAAACACCATATATTTT. Translating it yields CAWSRGPTAGNTIYF.

The rearrangement joins TRBV6-5 to TRBJ1-1, with D uncertain. The CDR3 is 12 amino acids. Germline CDR1 is MNHEY and CDR2 is SVGAGI. V was cut by 6 bases and J by 6 bases, with 11 bases left in between. Here the CDR3 reads CASRYPLSEAFF. In nucleotides, the CDR3 is TGTGCCAGCAGATACCCACTTTCTGAAGCTTTCTTT.

The chain employs TRBV6-4 and TRBJ1-6; D gene unclear. CDR3 length equals 17 residues. V lost 4 bases to trimming and J lost 1 base, with 14 bases between them. Germline V lookup: CDR1 MRHNA, CDR2 SNTAGT. The DNA of the CDR3 is TGTGCCAGCAGTGTTCGGGTAAAGTTTTCCTATAATTCACCCCTCCACTTT. This encodes CASSVRVKFSYNSPLHF.

The J gene is TRBJ2-5, the V gene TRBV7-8; TRBD2 is a possible D gene (5 bases). The V end was cut by 5 bases, the J end by 2 bases, with 9 bases between. The length of the CDR3 is 13 residues. Germline assignment: CDR1 SGHVS and CDR2 FQNEAQ. CDR3 nucleotide sequence: TGTGCCAGCAGCCCCCCGGGGCAAGAGACCCAGTACTTC. Its protein is CASSPPGQETQYF.

For this clone: The germline gene is not matched at one end of the junction; a read error may be the cause. This CDR3 is also generated by other DNA sequences in the sample. The chain uses TRBV3-1 (or the pseudogene TRBV3-2) and TRBJ2-7, with 11 bases identical to TRBD2. The V gene's germline CDR1 is LGHDT and CDR2 YNNKEL (reference sequence). The CDR3 spans 16 residues. The CDR3 DNA sequence: TGTGCCAGCAGCGAAGATAGCGGGGGGGGACCCTACGAGCAGTACTTC. It encodes CASSEDSGGGPYEQYF.

V usage is TRBV7-9 and J usage is TRBJ2-7, with 9 bases aligning to TRBD2. Germline CDR1 SEHNR, CDR2 FQNEAQ (reference sequence). V was pared by 4 bases and J by 2 bases, with 3 bases of the junction left unmatched. The CDR3 covers 14 residues. The CDR3 protein is CASSSSGVTYEQYF. CDR3 sequence (DNA): TGTGCCAGCAGCTCTAGCGGGGTCACCTACGAGCAGTACTTC.

CDR3 sequence: CASSKGTVGAGETLHF. The CDR3 DNA reads as TGTGCCAGCAGCAAAGGGACAGTTGGGGCTGGGGAAACCCTCCACTTT. The J gene is TRBJ1-6, the V gene TRBV7-6; 7 nucleotides agree with TRBD1. The germline gives CDR1 SGHVS, CDR2 FNYEAQ. V was clipped by 5 bases and J by 14 bases; unmatched bases: 18. The CDR3 spans 16 residues. Full variable domain (outside the CDR3, taken from reference TRBV7-6 and TRBJ1-6): GAGVSQSPRYKVTKRGQDVALRCDPISGHVSLYWYRQALGQGPEFLTYFNYEAQQDKSGLPNDRFSAERPEGSISTLTIQRTEQRDSAMYRCASSKGTVGAGETLHFGNGTRLTVT.

The gene calls are TRBV7-2 and TRBJ1-5; D is possibly TRBD1 (6 bases). Germline CDR1 is SGHTA and CDR2 is FQGNSA. V lost 11 bases and J lost 7, with 21 bases in between. This CDR3 region has 14 residues. The CDR3 DNA is TGTGCCTCTGGGGCGGGGGGCGATGTGCAGCCCCAGCATTTT. Protein sequence: CASGAGGDVQPQHF.

This clone has just a few counts. This chain joins TRBV3-1 (or the pseudogene TRBV3-2) and TRBJ2-3; TRBD1 agrees at 9 bases. With V trimmed by 11 bases and J by 5 bases, 8 bases remained unmatched. The CDR3 sequence is 13 residues long. The germline V gene encodes CDR1 LGHDT and CDR2 YNNKEL (reference sequence). CDR3 DNA sequence: TGTGCCGGAACGACAGGGGGGGGAGATACGCAGTATTTT. This codes for CAGTTGGGDTQYF.

The J gene is TRBJ2-7, the V gene TRBV19; no reliable D call. Trimming took 1 base from V and 5 from J, leaving 12 bases between them. The V gene's germline CDR1 is LNHDA and CDR2 SQIVND (reference sequence). This CDR3 spans 14 amino acids. The CDR3 loop is CASSIGGPPDEQYF. In DNA form, the CDR3 reads TGTGCCAGTAGTATAGGCGGCCCCCCGGACGAGCAGTACTTC. Variable domain in full (rest from reference TRBV19 and TRBJ2-7): DGGITQSPKYLFRKEGQNVTLSCEQNLNHDAMYWYRQDPGQGLRLIYYSQIVNDFQKGDIAEGYSVSREKKESFPLTVTSAQKNPTAFYLCASSIGGPPDEQYFGPGTRLTVT.

This chain joins TRBV23-1 and TRBJ1-2; possible D gene TRBD1, 6 bases. TRBV23-1 has ORF status, its function being uncertain. This CDR3 comprises 13 residues. The germline V and J ends were trimmed by 7 bases and 6 bases, with 15 bases remaining between them. The CDR3: CASTTTGFDGYTF. In DNA form, the CDR3 reads TGCGCCAGCACTACAACAGGGTTCGATGGCTACACCTTC.

This clone came up once. The V call is TRBV9, the J call TRBJ1-2; TRBD1 matches at 10 bases. The CDR3 sequence is 16 residues long. CDR1 is SGDLS and CDR2 is YYNGEE in the germline V gene. After removal of 0 bases from V and 8 bases from J, the junction contained 10 bases not matched to a gene. Here the CDR3 DNA reads TGTGCCAGCAGCGTAGATTTGTTAGACAGGGGGCGCGGCTACACCTTC. Translated: CASSVDLLDRGRGYTF.

The J gene is TRBJ2-7, the V gene TRBV7-8; 12 positions match TRBD1. In germline, CDR1 is SGHVS, CDR2 FQNEAQ. V was pared by 3 bases and J by 3 bases, with 3 bases of the junction left unmatched. This CDR3 region has 15 residues. In DNA form, the CDR3 reads TGTGCCAGCAGCTTGGGACAGGGGGCATACTACGAGCAGTACTTC. It encodes CASSLGQGAYYEQYF.

This sequence joins TRBV30 and TRBJ2-7; TRBD1 agrees at 7 bases. This CDR3 comprises 14 residues. Germline trimming cut 2 bases from V and 5 bases from J; bases unmatched to any gene: 9. CDR1 and CDR2 from the germline V gene are GTSNPN and SVGIG (reference sequence). In nucleotides, the CDR3 is TGTGCCTGGAGTCCACAGGGGAAGGGCCACGAGCAGTACTTC. It encodes CAWSPQGKGHEQYF.

This rearrangement joins TRBV5-6 to TRBJ2-6; 8 nucleotides align to TRBD1. The germline CDR1 and CDR2 sequences are SGHDT and YYEEEE. V lost 4 bases to trimming and J lost 0 bases; unmatched junction nucleotides: 6. The CDR3 consists of 17 residues. Here the CDR3 reads CASSLQGAPSGANVLTF. CDR3 in DNA: TGTGCCAGCAGCCTTCAGGGGGCCCCCTCTGGGGCCAACGTCCTGACTTTC.

This clone was observed a single time. This chain uses TRBV15 with TRBJ1-1; D call uncertain. V gave up 0 bases and J gave up 8 bases, with 16 bases separating them. This CDR3 has 15 residues. The germline V gene has CDR1 LNHNV and CDR2 YYDKDF (reference sequence). CDR3: CATSRDLVRHGEAFF. In DNA, the CDR3 is TGTGCCACCAGCAGAGATCTTGTGCGGCATGGGGAAGCTTTCTTT.

This chain uses TRBV6-5 with TRBJ1-2, with D unresolved. The CDR3 sequence is 14 residues long. The V end lost 6 bases, the J end lost 8 bases, and 19 bases lay between the germline ends. CDR1 is MNHEY and CDR2 is SVGAGI in the germline V gene. The CDR3 coding sequence is TGTGCCAGCAGCCCAGAGGGAGGCGGGTCCGGCTACACCTTC. Its translation is CASSPEGGGSGYTF.